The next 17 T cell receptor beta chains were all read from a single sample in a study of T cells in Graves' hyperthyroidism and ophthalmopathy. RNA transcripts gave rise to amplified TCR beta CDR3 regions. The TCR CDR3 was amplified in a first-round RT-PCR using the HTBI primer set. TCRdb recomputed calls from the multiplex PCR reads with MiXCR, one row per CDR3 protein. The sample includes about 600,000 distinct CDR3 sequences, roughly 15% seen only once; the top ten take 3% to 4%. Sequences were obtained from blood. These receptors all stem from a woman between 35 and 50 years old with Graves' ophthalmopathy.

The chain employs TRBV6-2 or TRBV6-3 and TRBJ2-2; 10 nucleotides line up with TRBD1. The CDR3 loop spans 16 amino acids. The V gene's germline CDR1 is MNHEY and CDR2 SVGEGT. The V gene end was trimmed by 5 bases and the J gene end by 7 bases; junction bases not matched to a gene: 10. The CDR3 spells CASSPRRQGAGGELFF. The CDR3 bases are TGTGCCAGCAGTCCCCGCCGACAGGGGGCGGGCGGGGAGCTGTTTTTT.

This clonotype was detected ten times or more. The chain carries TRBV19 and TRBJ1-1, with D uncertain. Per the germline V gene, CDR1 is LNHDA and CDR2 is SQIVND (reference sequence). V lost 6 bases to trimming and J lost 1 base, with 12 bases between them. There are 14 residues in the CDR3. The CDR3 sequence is CASRLTPKNTEAFF. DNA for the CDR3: TGTGCCAGTAGGTTGACCCCTAAGAACACTGAAGCTTTCTTT.

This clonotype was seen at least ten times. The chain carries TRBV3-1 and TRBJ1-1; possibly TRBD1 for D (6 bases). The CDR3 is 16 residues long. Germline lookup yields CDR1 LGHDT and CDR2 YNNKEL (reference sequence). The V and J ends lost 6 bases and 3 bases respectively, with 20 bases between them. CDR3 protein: CASRNHAGGADTEAFF. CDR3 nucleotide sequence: TGTGCCAGCAGAAATCACGCGGGGGGCGCGGACACTGAAGCTTTCTTT.

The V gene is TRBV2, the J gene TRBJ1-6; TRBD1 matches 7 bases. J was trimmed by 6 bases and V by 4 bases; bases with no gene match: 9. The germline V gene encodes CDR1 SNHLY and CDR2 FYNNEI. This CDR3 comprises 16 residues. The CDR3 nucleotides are TGTGCCAGCAGTGGGACTGGACAGGCCATTAATTCACCCCTCCACTTT. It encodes CASSGTGQAINSPLHF.

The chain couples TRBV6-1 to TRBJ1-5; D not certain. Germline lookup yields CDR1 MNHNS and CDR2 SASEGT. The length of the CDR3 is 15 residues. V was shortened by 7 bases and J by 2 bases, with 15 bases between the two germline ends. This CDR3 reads CASIEWGGGNQPQHF. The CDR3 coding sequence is TGTGCCAGCATCGAGTGGGGAGGAGGCAATCAGCCCCAGCATTTT.

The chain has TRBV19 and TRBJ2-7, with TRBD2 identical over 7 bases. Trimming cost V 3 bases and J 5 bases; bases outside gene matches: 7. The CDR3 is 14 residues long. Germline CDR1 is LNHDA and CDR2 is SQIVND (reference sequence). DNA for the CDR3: TGTGCCAGTAGTATGTGGGGACTACAGAACGAGCAGTACTTC. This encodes CASSMWGLQNEQYF.

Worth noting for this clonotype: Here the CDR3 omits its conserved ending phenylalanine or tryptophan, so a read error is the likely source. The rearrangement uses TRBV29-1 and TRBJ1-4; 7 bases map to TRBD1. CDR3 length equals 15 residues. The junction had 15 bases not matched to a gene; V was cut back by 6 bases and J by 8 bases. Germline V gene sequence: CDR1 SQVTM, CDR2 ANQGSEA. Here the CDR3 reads CSVRKTPGQKEKLFV. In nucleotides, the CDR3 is TGCAGCGTCCGAAAAACTCCGGGACAGAAGGAAAAACTGTTTGTT.

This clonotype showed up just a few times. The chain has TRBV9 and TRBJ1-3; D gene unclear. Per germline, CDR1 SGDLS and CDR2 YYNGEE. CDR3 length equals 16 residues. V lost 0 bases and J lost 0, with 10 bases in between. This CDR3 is CASSVERGSSGNTIYF. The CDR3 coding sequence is TGTGCCAGCAGCGTAGAACGGGGAAGCTCTGGAAACACCATATATTTT.

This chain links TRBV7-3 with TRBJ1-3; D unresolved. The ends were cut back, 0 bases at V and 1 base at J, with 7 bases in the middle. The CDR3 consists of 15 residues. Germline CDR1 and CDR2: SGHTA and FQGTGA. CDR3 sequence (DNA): TGTGCCAGCAGCTTAACGGCGGGTTCTGGAAACACCATATATTTT. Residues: CASSLTAGSGNTIYF.

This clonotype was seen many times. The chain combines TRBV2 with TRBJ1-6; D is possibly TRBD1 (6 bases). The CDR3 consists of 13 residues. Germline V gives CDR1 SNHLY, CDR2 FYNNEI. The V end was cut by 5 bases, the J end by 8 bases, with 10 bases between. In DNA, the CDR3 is TGTGCCAGCAGTAACGGACAGTATTCACCCCTCCACTTT. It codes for CASSNGQYSPLHF.

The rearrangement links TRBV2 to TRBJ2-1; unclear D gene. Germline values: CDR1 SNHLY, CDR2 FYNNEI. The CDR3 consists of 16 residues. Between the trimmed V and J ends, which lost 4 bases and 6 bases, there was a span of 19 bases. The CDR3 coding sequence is TGTGCCAGCAGTGCGCTGGGCAGGAGACTTGGCAATGAGCAGTTCTTC. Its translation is CASSALGRRLGNEQFF.

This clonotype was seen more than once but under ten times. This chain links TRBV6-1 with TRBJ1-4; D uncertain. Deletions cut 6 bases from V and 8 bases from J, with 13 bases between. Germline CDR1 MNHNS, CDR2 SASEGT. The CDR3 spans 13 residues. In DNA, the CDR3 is TGTGCCAGCAGCCGTGGACCTGTGGAAAAACTGTTTTTT. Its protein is CASSRGPVEKLFF.

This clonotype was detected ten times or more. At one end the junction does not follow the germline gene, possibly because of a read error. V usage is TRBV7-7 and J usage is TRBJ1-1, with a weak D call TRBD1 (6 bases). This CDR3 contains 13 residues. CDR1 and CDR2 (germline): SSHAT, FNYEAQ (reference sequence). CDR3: CASSFVLGGEAFF. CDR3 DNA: TGTGCTAGCAGCTTTGTCCTAGGGGGTGAAGCTTTCTTT.

CDR3 DNA sequence: TGTGCCAGCAGCCACGGACAGGGGTCAAATCAGCCCCAGTATTTT. Protein sequence: CASSHGQGSNQPQYF. The rearrangement links TRBV12-3 or TRBV12-4 to TRBJ1-5, with 9 nucleotides matching TRBD1. The J call is in doubt because the DNA end fits TRBJ2-3 better. The CDR3 spans 15 residues.

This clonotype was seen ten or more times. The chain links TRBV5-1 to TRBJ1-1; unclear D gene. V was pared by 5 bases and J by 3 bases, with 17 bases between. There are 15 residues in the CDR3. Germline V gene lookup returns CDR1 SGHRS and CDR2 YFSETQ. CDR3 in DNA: TGCGCCAGCAGTGCCGGTCGGTGGGAGGACACTGAAGCTTTCTTT. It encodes CASSAGRWEDTEAFF.

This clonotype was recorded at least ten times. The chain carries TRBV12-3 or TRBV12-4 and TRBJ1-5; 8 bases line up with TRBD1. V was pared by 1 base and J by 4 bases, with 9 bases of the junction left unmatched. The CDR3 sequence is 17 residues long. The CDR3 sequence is CASSLGTGTSANQPQHF. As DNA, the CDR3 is TGTGCCAGCAGTTTAGGGACAGGGACATCGGCTAATCAGCCCCAGCATTTT.

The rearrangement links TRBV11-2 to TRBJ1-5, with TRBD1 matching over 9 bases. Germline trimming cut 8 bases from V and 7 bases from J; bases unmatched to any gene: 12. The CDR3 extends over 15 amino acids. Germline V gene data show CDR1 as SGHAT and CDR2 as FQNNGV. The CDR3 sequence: CASSPRETGGQPQHF. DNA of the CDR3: TGTGCCAGCTCACCTCGAGAGACAGGGGGACAGCCCCAGCATTTT.